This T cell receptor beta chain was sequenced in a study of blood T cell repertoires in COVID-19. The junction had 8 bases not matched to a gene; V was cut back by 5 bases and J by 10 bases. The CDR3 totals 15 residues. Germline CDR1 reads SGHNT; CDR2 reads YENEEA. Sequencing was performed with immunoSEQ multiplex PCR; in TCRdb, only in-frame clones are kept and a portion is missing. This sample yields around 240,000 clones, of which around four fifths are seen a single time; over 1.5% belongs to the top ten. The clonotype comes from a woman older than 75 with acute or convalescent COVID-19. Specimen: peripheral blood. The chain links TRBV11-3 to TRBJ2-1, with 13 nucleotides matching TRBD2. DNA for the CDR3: TGTGCCAGCAGCCCGGGGGGACTAGCGGGATCCGAGCAGTTCTTC. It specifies CASSPGGLAGSEQFF.